This T cell receptor beta chain derives from a study of CD8 T cells in Susac syndrome (dated by TCRdb to the late 2010s). General notes on the study: Among the Susac syndrome patients who were sequenced, clinically active disease was present in five or six and clinical remission was observed in fewer than 10. At blood withdrawal, Susac syndrome patients were therapy-naive, treated with corticosteroids (with IVIg additionally given to some), or treated with IVIg alone. Whether CD8+ T cell activation and differentiation in Susac syndrome was antigen driven was tested using repertoire sequencing.

Study-wide findings and limitations: In the CD4+ T cell repertoire of Susac syndrome patients, clonal expansion was not detected. The TCR sequencing and HLA analysis was acknowledged to have included a relatively small number of individuals.

Peripheral blood CD8+ and CD4+ T cells from healthy donors, Susac syndrome patients and multiple sclerosis patients were profiled using high-throughput TCR beta sequencing. Recently defined diagnostic criteria for definite or probable disease were met by the Susac syndrome patients. Bulk CD8+ and CD4+ T cells were purified by magnetic negative isolation, while CD8+ TEMRA cells were enriched using FACS. Blood was drawn into EDTA tubes, processed within 24 hours, and PBMCs were isolated by density gradient centrifugation. PBMCs destined for TCR sequencing were cryopreserved in liquid nitrogen and later thawed in a 37 °C water bath. The sorted or isolated CD4+, CD8+ and CD8+ TEMRA cells reached a purity of at least 90%. RNA was extracted with the RNeasy kit and roughly 0.45 to 1 ug was reverse transcribed using random hexamers. The immunoSEQ multiplex PCR assay, which covers 54 Vbeta and 13 Jbeta segments, was used to amplify TCR beta CDR3 regions. Bias from PCR amplification was corrected by using a synthetic template baseline for primer optimization and for computational correction. The authors' analysis ran thus. Reads were annotated to V, D and J genes according to IMGT and were analyzed with immunoSEQ Analyzer, with only productive sequences retained. Clonality was calculated as one minus the Shannon entropy normalized by log2 of the number of productive unique sequences. For each patient and control, public and private clones were evaluated within the 100 most prevalent clones. Clones were defined as Susac-specific if absent from the healthy and MS cohorts, from roughly 1,100 published viral clones and from other ImmuneACCESS disease sequences. TCRdb ran its own pipeline on the public reads, namely fastp trimming at Q25 and MiXCR clone calling, and kept in-frame beta chains. Rows with a matching CDR3 protein are joined into one entry that keeps the most common DNA and genes. In this record, the V and J calls reflect TCRdb's handling and not the investigators' own analysis. The sample table holds 150,000 or so distinct CDR3 sequences, of which about 95% were seen once. The ten largest make up 0.13% to 0.15% of the sample.

V loses 4 bases at its end and J loses 3 bases; junction bases beyond the gene matches: 12. The CDR3 runs 17 amino acids, cysteine and phenylalanine included. CDR3 DNA only is kept here, 51 bases in frame from base 1. Per the germline V gene, KGHSH is the CDR1 and LQKENI is the CDR2. Comments on this clonotype: Its antigen remains unidentified. Per-base quality was not reported, and no clone a single base away is much larger than it.

The rearrangement joined TRBV18 to TRBJ2-4, with 7 junctional bases fitting TRBD1. This clonotype originated in a human donor with Susac syndrome. Sequencing was performed on CD4+ T cells from PBMCs. The DNA sequence is given as TGTGCCAGCTCACTATCTTCGGGACAGCTTGACAAAAACATTCAGTACTTC. It translates to CASSLSSGQLDKNIQYF.